What follows is one T cell receptor (beta chain) and its context. Its target is unknown. This entry is derived from a study of cytomegalovirus exposure and HLA in healthy donors. Study-wide points: CMV serostatus was the only immune exposure information that was available.

From germline, CDR1 is MNHEY and CDR2 SMNVEV (reference sequence). The length of the CDR3 is 15 residues. Trimming removed 2 bases from V and 6 bases from J; junction bases left unmatched: 3. The PCR contained 60 Vbeta and 13 Jbeta primers. TCRdb keeps only in-frame clones here, not all; method: immunoSEQ multiplex PCR. Here the sample spans roughly 140,000 clones, over 65% being singletons. The origin of this receptor is a male donor in good health and CMV-seronegative. The chain recombines TRBV27 with TRBJ2-1; the match to TRBD2 covers 11 bases. Sequenced sample: PBMCs. In DNA, the CDR3 is TGTGCCAGCAGTTTACTTCTAGCGGGGGGCAATGAGCAGTTCTTC. Translating it yields CASSLLLAGGNEQFF.